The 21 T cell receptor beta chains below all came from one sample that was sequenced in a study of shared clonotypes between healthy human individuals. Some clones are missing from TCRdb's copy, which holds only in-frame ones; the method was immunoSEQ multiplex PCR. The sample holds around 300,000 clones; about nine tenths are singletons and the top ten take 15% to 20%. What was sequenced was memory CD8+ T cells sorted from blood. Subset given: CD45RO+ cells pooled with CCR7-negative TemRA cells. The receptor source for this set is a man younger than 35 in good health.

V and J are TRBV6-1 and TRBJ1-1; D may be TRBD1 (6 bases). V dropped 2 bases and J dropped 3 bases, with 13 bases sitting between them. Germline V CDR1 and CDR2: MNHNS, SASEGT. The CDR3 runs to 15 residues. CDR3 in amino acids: CASSEYLSGDTEAFF. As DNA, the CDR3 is TGTGCCAGCAGTGAATATCTGTCAGGGGACACTGAAGCTTTCTTT.

The CDR3 sequence: CASSPEPSDGLSTDTQYF. In DNA, the CDR3 is TGCGCCAGCAGCCCCGAACCAAGTGACGGCCTCAGCACAGATACGCAGTATTTT. V and J are TRBV4-3 and TRBJ2-3; D ambiguous. The CDR3 has 18 amino acids. Germline loops: CDR1 LGHNA, CDR2 YSLEER. Deletions cut 4 bases from V and 0 bases from J, with 20 bases between.

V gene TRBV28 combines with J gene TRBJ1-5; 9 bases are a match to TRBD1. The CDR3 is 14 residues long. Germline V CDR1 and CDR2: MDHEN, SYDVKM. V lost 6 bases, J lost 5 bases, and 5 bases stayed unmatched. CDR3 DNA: TGTGCCAGCAGCTCGGGACAGGGAGATCAGCCCCAGCATTTT. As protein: CASSSGQGDQPQHF.

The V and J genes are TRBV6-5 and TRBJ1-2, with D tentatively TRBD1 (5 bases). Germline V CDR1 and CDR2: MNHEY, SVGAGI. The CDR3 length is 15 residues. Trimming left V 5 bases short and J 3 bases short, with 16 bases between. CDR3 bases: TGTGCCAGCAGTCCGTTCGGTCTGGGGCACTATGGCTACACCTTC. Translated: CASSPFGLGHYGYTF.

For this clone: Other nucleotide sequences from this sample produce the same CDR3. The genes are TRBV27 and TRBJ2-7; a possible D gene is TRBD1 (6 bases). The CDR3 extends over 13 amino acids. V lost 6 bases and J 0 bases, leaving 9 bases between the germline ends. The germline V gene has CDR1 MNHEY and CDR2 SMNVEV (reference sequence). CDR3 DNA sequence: TGTGCCAGCAGCATACAGGGCTCCTACGAGCAGTACTTC. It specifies CASSIQGSYEQYF.

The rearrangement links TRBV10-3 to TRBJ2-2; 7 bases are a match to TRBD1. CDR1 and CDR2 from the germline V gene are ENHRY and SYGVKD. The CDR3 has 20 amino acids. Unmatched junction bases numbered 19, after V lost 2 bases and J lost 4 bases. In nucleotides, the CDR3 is TGTGCCATCAGTGAGCCGCACCGGACAGGTTCTCGGACGGGCACCGGGGAGCTGTTTTTT. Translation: CAISEPHRTGSRTGTGELFF.

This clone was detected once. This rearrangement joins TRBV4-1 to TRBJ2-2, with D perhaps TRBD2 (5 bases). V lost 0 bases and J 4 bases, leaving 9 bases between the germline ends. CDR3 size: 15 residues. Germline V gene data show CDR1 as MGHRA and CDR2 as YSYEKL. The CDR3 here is CASSQEEAGTGELFF. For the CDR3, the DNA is TGCGCCAGCAGCCAAGAAGAGGCGGGCACCGGGGAGCTGTTTTTT.

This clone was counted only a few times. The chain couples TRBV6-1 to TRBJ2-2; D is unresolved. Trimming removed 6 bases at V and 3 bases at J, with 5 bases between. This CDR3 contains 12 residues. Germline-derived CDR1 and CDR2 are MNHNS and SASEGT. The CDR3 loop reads CASREYTGELFF. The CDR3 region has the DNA TGTGCCAGCAGGGAGTACACCGGGGAGCTGTTTTTT.

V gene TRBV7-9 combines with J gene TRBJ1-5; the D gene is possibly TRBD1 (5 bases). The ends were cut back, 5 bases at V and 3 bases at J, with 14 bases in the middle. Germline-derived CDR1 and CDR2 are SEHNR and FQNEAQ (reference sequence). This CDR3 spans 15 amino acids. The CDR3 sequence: CASSPGTDTNQPQHF. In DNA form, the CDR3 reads TGTGCCAGCAGCCCAGGGACGGATACCAATCAGCCCCAGCATTTT.

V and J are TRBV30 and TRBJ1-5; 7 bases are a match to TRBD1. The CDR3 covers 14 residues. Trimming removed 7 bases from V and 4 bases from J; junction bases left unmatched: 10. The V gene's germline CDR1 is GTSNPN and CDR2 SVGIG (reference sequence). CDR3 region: CAYGQENSNQPQHF. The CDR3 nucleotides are TGTGCCTACGGACAGGAGAATAGTAATCAGCCCCAGCATTTT.

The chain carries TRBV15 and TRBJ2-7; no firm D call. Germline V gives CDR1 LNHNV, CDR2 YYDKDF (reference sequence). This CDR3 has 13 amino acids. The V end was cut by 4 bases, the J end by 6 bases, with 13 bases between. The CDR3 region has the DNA TGTGCCACCAGCACACTCGGCGGCGGCGAGCAGTACTTC. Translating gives CATSTLGGGEQYF.

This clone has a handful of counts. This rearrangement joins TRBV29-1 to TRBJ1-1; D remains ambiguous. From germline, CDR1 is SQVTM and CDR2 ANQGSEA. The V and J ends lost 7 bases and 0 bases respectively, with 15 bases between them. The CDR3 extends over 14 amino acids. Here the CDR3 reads CSAWKTHMNTEAFF. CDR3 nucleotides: TGCAGCGCCTGGAAAACTCATATGAACACTGAAGCTTTCTTT. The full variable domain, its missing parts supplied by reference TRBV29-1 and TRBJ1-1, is SAVISQKPSRDICQRGTSLTIQCQVDSQVTMMFWYRQQPGQSLTLIATANQGSEATYESGFVIDKFPISRPNLTFSTLTVSNMSPEDSSIYLCSAWKTHMNTEAFFGQGTRLTVV.

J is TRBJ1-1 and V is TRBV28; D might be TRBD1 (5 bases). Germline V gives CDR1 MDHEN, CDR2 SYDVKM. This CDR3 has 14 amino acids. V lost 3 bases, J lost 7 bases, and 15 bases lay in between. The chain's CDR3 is CASSLGPNLVEAFF. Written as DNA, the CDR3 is TGTGCCAGCAGTTTGGGGCCCAATCTCGTTGAAGCTTTCTTT.

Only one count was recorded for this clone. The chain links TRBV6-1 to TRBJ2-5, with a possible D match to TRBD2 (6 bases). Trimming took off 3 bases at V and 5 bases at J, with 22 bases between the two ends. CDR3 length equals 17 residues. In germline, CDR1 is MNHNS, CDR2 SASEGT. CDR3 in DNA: TGTGCCAGCAGTGATTTCCCCTTGGGGGGTGTGGGTGAGACCCAGTACTTC. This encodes CASSDFPLGGVGETQYF.

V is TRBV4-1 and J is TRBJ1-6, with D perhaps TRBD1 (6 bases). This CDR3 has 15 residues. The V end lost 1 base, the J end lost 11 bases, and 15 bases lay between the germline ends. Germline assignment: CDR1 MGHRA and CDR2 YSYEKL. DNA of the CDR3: TGCGCCAGCAGCCAAGTCACAGGGCGGGAGGCACCCCTCCACTTT. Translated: CASSQVTGREAPLHF.

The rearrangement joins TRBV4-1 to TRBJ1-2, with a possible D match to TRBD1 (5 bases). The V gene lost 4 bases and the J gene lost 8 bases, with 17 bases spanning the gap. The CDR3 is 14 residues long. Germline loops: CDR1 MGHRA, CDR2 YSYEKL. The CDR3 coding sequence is TGCGCCAGCAGCCCCTTGGAGGGGCCTTGGGGCTACACCTTC. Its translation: CASSPLEGPWGYTF.

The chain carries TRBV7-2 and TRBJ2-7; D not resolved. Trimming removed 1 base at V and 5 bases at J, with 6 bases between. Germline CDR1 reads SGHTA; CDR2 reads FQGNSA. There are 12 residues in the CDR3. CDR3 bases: TGTGCCAGCAGCTTAGGGGCAGACGAGCAGTACTTC. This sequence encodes CASSLGADEQYF.

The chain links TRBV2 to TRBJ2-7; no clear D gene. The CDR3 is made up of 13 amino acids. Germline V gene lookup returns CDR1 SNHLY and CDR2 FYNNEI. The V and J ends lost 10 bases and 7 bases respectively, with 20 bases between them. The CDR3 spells CAKDGVRPDEQYF. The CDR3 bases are TGTGCCAAGGACGGCGTACGTCCGGATGAGCAGTACTTC.

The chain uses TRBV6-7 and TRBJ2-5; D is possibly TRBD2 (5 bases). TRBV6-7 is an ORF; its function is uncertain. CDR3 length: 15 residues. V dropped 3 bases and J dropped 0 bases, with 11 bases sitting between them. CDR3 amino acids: CASSYRRPDQETQYF. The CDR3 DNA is TGTGCCAGCAGTTATAGGAGGCCCGACCAAGAGACCCAGTACTTC.

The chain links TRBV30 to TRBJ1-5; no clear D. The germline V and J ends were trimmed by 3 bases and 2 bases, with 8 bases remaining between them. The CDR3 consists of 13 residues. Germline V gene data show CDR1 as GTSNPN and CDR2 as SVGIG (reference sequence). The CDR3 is CAWSKGRNQPQHF. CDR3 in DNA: TGTGCCTGGAGCAAAGGGCGCAATCAGCCCCAGCATTTT.

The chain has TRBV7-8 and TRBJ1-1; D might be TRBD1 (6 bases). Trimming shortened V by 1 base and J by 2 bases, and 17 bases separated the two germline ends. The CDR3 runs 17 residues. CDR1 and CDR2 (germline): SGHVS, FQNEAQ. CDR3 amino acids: CASSLVPGEGPNTEAFF. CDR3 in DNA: TGTGCCAGCAGCTTAGTACCAGGGGAAGGCCCTAACACTGAAGCTTTCTTT.